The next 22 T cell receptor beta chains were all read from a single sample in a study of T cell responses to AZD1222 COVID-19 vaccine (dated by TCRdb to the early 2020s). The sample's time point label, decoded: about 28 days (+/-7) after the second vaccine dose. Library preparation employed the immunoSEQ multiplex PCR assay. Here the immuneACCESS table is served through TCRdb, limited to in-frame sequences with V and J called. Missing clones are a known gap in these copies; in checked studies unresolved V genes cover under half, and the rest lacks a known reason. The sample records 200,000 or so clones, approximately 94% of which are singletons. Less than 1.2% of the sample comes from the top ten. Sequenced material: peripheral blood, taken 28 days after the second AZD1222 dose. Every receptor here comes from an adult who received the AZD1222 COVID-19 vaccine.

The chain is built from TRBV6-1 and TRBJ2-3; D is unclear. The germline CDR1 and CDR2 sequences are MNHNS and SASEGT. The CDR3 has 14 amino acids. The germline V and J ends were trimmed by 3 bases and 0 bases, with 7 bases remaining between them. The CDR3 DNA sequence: TGTGCCAGCAGTGAGTCAGCTAGCACAGATACGCAGTATTTT. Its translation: CASSESASTDTQYF.

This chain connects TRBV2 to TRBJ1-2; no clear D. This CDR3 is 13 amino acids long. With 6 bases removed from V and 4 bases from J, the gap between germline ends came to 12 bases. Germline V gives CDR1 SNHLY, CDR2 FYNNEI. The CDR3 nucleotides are TGTGCCAGCAGCCTCGGACGGACCTATGGCTACACCTTC. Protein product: CASSLGRTYGYTF.

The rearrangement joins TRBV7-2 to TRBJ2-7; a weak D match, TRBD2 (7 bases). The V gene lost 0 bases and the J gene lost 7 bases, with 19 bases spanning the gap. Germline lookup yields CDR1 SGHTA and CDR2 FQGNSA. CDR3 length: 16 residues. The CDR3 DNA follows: TGTGCCAGCAGCTTAGCGCGGGGGCCGGGAGGTGGGGAGCAGTACTTC. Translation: CASSLARGPGGGEQYF.

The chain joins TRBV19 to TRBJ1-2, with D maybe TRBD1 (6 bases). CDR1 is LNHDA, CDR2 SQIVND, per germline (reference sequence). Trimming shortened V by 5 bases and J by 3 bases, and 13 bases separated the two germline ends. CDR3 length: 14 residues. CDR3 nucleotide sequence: TGTGCCAGTAGTCCAGGGGCAGAACACTATGGCTACACCTTC. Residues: CASSPGAEHYGYTF.

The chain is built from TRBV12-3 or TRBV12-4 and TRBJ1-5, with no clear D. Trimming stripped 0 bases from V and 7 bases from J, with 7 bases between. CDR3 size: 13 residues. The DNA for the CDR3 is TGTGCCAGCAGTTTAGCGTCGACACAGCCCCAGCATTTT. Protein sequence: CASSLASTQPQHF.

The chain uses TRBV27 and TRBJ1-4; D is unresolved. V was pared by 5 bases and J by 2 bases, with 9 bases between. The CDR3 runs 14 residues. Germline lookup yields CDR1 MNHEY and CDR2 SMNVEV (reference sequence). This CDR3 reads CASSIGRTNEKLFF. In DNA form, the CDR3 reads TGTGCCAGCAGTATCGGGAGGACTAATGAAAAACTGTTTTTT.

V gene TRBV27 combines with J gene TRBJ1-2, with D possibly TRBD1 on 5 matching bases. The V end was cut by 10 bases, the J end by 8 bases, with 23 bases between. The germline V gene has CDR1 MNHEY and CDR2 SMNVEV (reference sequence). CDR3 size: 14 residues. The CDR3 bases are TGTGCCACCCTCCCCTACACGGGGGAGGCGGGCTACACCTTC. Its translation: CATLPYTGEAGYTF.

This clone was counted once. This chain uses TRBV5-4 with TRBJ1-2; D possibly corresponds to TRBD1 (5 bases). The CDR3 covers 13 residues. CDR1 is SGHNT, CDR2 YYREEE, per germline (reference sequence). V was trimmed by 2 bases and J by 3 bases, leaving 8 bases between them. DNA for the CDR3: TGTGCCAGCAGCTTTGGGGGTCACTATGGCTACACCTTC. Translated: CASSFGGHYGYTF.

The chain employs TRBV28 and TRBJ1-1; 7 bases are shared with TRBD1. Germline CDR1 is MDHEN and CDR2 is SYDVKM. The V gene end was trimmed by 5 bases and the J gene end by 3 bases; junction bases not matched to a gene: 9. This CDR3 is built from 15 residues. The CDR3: CASSPNSGQYTEAFF. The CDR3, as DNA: TGTGCCAGCAGTCCGAACTCGGGACAGTACACTGAAGCTTTCTTT.

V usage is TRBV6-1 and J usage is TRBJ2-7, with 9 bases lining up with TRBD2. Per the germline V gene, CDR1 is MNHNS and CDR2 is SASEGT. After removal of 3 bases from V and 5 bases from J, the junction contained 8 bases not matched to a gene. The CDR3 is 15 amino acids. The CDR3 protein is CASSDGSSGAHEQYF. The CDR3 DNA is TGTGCCAGCAGTGATGGGTCTAGCGGGGCCCACGAGCAGTACTTC.

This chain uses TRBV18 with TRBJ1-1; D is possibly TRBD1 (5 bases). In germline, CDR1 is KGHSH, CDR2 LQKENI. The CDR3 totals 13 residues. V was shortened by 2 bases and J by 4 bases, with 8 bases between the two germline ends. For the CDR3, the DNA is TGTGCCAGCTCACCATCGGGGGGCACTGAAGCTTTCTTT. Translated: CASSPSGGTEAFF.

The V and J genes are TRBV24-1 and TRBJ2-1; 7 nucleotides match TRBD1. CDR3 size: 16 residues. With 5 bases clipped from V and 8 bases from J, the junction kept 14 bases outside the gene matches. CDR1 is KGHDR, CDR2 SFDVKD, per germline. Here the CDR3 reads CATSGDRDSPSHEQFF. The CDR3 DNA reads TGTGCCACCAGTGGTGACCGGGACAGTCCCTCCCATGAGCAGTTCTTC.

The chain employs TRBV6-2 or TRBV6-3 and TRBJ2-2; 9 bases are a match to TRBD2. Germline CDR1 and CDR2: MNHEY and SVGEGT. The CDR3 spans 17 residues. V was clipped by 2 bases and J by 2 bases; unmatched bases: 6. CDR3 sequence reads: CASSYGGLAPNTGELFF. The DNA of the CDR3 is TGTGCCAGCAGTTACGGGGGACTAGCCCCAAACACCGGGGAGCTGTTTTTT.

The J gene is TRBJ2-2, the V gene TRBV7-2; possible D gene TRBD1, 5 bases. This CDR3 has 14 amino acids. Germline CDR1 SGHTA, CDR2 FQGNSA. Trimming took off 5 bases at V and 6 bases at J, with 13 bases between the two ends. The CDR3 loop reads CASSVTGVAGELFF. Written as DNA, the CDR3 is TGTGCCAGCAGCGTAACAGGTGTCGCCGGGGAGCTGTTTTTT.

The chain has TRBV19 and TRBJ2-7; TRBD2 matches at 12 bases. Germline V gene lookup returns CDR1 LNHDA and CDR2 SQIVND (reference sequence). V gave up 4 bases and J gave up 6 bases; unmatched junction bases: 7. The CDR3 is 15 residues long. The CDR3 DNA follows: TGTGCCAGTAGTACTAGCGGGGGGGCGCGTTTCGAGCAGTACTTC. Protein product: CASSTSGGARFEQYF.

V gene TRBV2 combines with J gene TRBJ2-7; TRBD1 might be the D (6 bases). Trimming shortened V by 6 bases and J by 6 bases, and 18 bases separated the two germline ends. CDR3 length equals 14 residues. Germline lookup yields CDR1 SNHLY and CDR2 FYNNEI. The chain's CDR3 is CASRALDRSGEQYF. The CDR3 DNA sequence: TGTGCCAGCAGGGCCCTCGACAGGTCCGGCGAGCAGTACTTC.

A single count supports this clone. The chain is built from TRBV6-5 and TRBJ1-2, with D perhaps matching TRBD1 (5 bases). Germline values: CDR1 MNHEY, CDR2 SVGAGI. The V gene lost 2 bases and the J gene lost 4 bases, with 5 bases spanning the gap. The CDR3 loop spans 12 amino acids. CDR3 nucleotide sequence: TGTGCCAGCAGTTACCAGGGCTATGGCTACACCTTC. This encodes CASSYQGYGYTF.

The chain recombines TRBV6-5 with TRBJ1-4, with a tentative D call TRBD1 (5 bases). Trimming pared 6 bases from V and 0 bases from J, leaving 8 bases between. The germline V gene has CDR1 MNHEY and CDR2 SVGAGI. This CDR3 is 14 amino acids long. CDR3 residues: CASSGGATNEKLFF. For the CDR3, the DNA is TGTGCCAGCAGCGGGGGAGCAACTAATGAAAAACTGTTTTTT.

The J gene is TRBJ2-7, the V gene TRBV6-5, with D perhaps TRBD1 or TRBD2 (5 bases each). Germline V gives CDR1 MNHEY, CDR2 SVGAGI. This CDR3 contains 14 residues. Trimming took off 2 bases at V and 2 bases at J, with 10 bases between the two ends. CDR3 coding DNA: TGTGCCAGCAGTTACGGCCGGGGCCCCTACGAGCAGTACTTC. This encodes CASSYGRGPYEQYF.

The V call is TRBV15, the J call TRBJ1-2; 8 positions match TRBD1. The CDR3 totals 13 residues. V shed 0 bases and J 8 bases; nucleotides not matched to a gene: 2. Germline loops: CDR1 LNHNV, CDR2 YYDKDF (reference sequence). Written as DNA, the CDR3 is TGTGCCACCAGCAGAGAGGACAGGGCAGGCTACACCTTC. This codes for CATSREDRAGYTF. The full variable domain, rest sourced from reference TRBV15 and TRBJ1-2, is DAMVIQNPRYQVTQFGKPVTLSCSQTLNHNVMYWYQQKSSQAPKLLFHYYDKDFNNEADTPDNFQSRRPNTSFCFLDIRSPGLGDTAMYLCATSREDRAGYTFGSGTRLTVV.

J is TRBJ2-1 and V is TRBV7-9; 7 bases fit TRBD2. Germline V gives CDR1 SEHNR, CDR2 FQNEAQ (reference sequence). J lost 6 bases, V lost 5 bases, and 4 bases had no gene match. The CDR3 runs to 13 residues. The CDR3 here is CASSHGRANEQFF. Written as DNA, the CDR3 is TGTGCCAGCAGCCATGGGAGGGCCAATGAGCAGTTCTTC.

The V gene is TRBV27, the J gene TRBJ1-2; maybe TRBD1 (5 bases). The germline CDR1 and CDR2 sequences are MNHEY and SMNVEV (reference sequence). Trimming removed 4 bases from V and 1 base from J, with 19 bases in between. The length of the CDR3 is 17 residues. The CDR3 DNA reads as TGTGCCAGCAGTTCGAGACAGACCCCCTTCAATAACTATGGCTACACCTTC. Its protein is CASSSRQTPFNNYGYTF.